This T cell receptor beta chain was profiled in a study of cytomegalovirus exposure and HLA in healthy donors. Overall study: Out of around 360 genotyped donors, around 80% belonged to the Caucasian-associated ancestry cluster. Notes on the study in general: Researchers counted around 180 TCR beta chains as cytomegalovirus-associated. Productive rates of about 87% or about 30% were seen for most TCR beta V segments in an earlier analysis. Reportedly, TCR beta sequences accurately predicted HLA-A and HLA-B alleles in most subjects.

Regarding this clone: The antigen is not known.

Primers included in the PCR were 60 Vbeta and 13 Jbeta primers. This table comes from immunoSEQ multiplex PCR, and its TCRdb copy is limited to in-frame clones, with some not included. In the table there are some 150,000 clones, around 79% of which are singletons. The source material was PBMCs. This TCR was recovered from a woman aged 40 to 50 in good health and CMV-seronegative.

CDR3 bases: TGTGCCAGCAGTTGGTCTCCTCAACTGAATGGTGAGCAGTTCTTC. This translates into CASSWSPQLNGEQFF. The chain links TRBV6-5 to TRBJ2-1; no firm D call. From germline, CDR1 is MNHEY and CDR2 SVGAGI. V was trimmed by 4 bases and J by 9 bases, leaving 19 bases between them. The CDR3 runs to 15 residues.